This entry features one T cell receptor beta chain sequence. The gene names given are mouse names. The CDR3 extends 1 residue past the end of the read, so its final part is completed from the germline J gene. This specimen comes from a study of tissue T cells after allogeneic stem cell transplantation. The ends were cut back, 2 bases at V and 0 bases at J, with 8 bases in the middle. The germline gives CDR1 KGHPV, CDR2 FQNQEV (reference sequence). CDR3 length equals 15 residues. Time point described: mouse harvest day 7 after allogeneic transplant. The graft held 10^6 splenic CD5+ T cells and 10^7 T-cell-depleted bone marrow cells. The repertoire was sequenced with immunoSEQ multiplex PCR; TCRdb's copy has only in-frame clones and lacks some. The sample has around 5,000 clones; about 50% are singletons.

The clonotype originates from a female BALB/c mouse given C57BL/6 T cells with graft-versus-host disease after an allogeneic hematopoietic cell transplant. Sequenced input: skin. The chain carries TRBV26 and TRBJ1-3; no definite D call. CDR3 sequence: CASSLAQYSGNTLYF. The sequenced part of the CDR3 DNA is TGTGCCAGCAGTCTGGCACAATATTCTGGAAATACGCTCTAT. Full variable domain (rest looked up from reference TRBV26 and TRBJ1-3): NSKVIQTPRYLVKGQGQKAKMRCIPEKGHPVVFWYQQNKNNEFKFLINFQNQEVLQQIDMTEKRFSAECPSNSPCSLEIQSSEAGDSALYLCASSLAQYSGNTLYFGEGSRLIVV.